This TCR beta chain was observed in a study of T cell responses to AZD1222 COVID-19 vaccine. Some clones are missing from TCRdb's copy, which holds only in-frame ones; the method was immunoSEQ multiplex PCR. The sample contains 65,000 to 95,000 clones, about 90% of which appear only once. Overall study results and limits: Repertoire sampling was restricted to post-peak T cell response timepoints. AZD1222 recipients seropositive at baseline numbered only six or seven.

V was cut by 1 base and J by 2 bases, with 13 bases left in between. Germline V gene lookup returns CDR1 LGHNA and CDR2 YSLEER. The CDR3 is 16 amino acids. This clone has only one observation. Its antigen is unidentified. The source of this sequence is an adult in good health. The source was peripheral blood, collected on day 0 of MenACWY control vaccination. J is TRBJ2-3 and V is TRBV4-3; unclear D gene. The CDR3 DNA follows: TGCGCCAGCAGCCAAGGATATCCTTCCGACACAGATACGCAGTATTTT. Translating gives CASSQGYPSDTDTQYF.